Shown below are 25 T cell receptor beta chains from a single sample sequenced in a study of blood T cells in healthy people across ages. Using a J-beta primer mix together with a sample-barcoded 5' primer, a second PCR was run for roughly 6 to 12 cycles. TCRdb redid the calling of the 5' RACE reads with MiXCR, one entry per CDR3 protein. The sample contains 600,000 or so distinct CDR3 sequences, less than 35% of which appear only once. The sample consisted of blood. The source of these receptors is a woman aged 80 or over in good health.

DNA of the CDR3: TGTGCCAGTCTAATGAGGAGGGCCACAGATACGCAGTATTTT. Residues: CASLMRRATDTQYF. The V and J genes are TRBV28 and TRBJ2-3, with D possibly matching TRBD2 (6 bases). The germline gives CDR1 MDHEN, CDR2 SYDVKM. The V gene lost 9 bases and the J gene lost 2 bases, with 15 bases spanning the gap. This CDR3 is 14 amino acids long.

V is TRBV4-3 and J is TRBJ1-2; 9 positions match TRBD1. V lost 5 bases and J lost 4; bases outside the gene matches: 8. The CDR3 has 15 residues. The germline V gene has CDR1 LGHNA and CDR2 YSLEER. CDR3 sequence reads: CASSFRDRVSYGYTF. The CDR3 nucleotides read TGCGCCAGCAGCTTCCGGGACAGGGTGTCCTATGGCTACACCTTC.

This clonotype was seen ten or more times. The rearrangement links TRBV6-5 to TRBJ2-1, with 8 positions matching TRBD2. The CDR3 has 16 amino acids. Germline assignment: CDR1 MNHEY and CDR2 SVGAGI. V was pared by 0 bases and J by 9 bases, with 10 bases of the junction left unmatched. CDR3 region: CASSYSSLAREGEQFF. CDR3 nucleotide sequence: TGTGCCAGCAGTTACTCCAGTCTAGCTCGGGAGGGTGAGCAGTTCTTC.

Notes on this clonotype: One end of the junction varies from germline; a read error may be responsible. This chain joins TRBV5-6 and TRBJ1-2, with D possibly being TRBD1 (5 bases). From germline, CDR1 is SGHDT and CDR2 YYEEEE. The CDR3 totals 13 residues. The CDR3 sequence is CAGSLDILYGYTF. CDR3 sequence (DNA): TGTGCCGGCAGCTTGGACATTCTTTATGGCTACACCTTC.

The sample holds many counts of this clonotype. The gene calls are TRBV7-2 and TRBJ2-7, with TRBD2 matching over 15 bases. After removal of 9 bases from V and 6 bases from J, the junction contained 9 bases not matched to a gene. The CDR3 contains 15 residues. The germline V gene has CDR1 SGHTA and CDR2 FQGNSA. CDR3 in amino acids: CASGTSGGFLGEQYF. CDR3 nucleotides: TGTGCCAGTGGGACTAGCGGGGGGTTCCTTGGCGAGCAGTACTTC.

Concerning this clonotype: This clone may be a read error of a much larger clone one base away. The J gene is TRBJ2-7, the V gene TRBV3-1, with 11 bases fitting TRBD2. Trimming took 1 base from V and 7 from J; bases not matched to a gene: 12. CDR3 length: 17 amino acids. CDR1 is LGHDT, CDR2 YNNKEL, per germline (reference sequence). The CDR3 spells CASSQVVLTSGGTEQYF. In DNA, the CDR3 is TGTGCCAGCAGCCAAGTAGTGCTAACTAGCGGGGGTACTGAGCAGTACTTC.

Notes on this clonotype: This may be a read error, as it is one base from a much larger clone. The chain has TRBV9 and TRBJ1-1; D ambiguous. This CDR3 comprises 14 residues. Germline V gives CDR1 SGDLS, CDR2 YYNGEE. CDR3 coding DNA: TGTGCCAGCAGCGTAGACGCGGAGAACACTGAAACTTTCTTT. It specifies CASSVDAENTETFF.

In the case of this clonotype: This could be a read error, since a much larger clone is one nucleotide away. The V and J genes are TRBV7-2 and TRBJ2-3; D remains ambiguous. The CDR3 totals 13 residues. CDR1 is SGHTA and CDR2 is FQGNSA in the germline V gene. DNA for the CDR3: TGTGTCAGCAGCCCCCCGGCGGCAGATACGCAGTATTTT. This gives the protein CVSSPPAADTQYF.

This clonotype was observed a handful of times. CDR3 DNA: TGCGCCAGCAGCTCATCCCAGGGGGCGCGTGGCACAGATACGCAGTATTTT. Residues: CASSSSQGARGTDTQYF. The gene calls are TRBV5-1 and TRBJ2-3, with 8 bases identical to TRBD1. The germline CDR1 and CDR2 sequences are SGHRS and YFSETQ. The length of the CDR3 is 17 residues. Unmatched junction bases numbered 10, after V lost 3 bases and J lost 1 base. Full variable domain (rest looked up from reference TRBV5-1 and TRBJ2-3): KAGVTQTPRYLIKTRGQQVTLSCSPISGHRSVSWYQQTPGQGLQFLFEYFSETQRNKGNFPGRFSGRQFSNSRSEMNVSTLELGDSALYLCASSSSQGARGTDTQYFGPGTRLTVL.

About this clonotype itself: An end of the junction does not agree with germline; a read error may underlie this. The chain is built from TRBV5-4 and TRBJ2-3; 10 bases align to TRBD2. The germline gives CDR1 SGHNT, CDR2 YYREEE (reference sequence). There are 15 residues in the CDR3. CDR3 sequence: CTSSLRTSGTDTQYF. The CDR3 nucleotides read TGTACCAGCAGCTTGCGGACTAGCGGTACAGATACGCAGTATTTT. The whole variable domain, filled in from reference TRBV5-4 and TRBJ2-3, reads ETGVTQSPTHLIKTRGQQVTLRCSSQSGHNTVSWYQQALGQGPQFIFQYYREEENGRGNFPPRFSGLQFPNYSSELNVNALELDDSALYLCTSSLRTSGTDTQYFGPGTRLTVL.

To note about this clonotype: A junction end diverges from the germline sequence, so it may reflect a read error. The V call is TRBV3-1, the J call TRBJ2-2; D ambiguous. Germline lookup yields CDR1 LGHDT and CDR2 YNNKEL (reference sequence). CDR3 length: 14 residues. The CDR3 nucleotides read TGTGCCAGCGGCCAAGTTCGCGTGTCCGGGGAGCTGTTTTTT. This sequence encodes CASGQVRVSGELFF.

V gene TRBV12-3 or TRBV12-4 combines with J gene TRBJ2-2, with 14 bases aligning to TRBD2. V lost 6 bases and J lost 3; bases outside the gene matches: 3. The CDR3 is 16 residues long. In DNA form, the CDR3 reads TGTGCCAGCAGGCGACTAGCGGGAGGGTACACCGGGGAGCTGTTTTTT. It is translated as CASRRLAGGYTGELFF.

This clonotype was seen repeatedly, ten times or more. J is TRBJ2-1 and V is TRBV3-1, with 11 bases aligning to TRBD2. Germline lookup yields CDR1 LGHDT and CDR2 YNNKEL (reference sequence). The CDR3 is made up of 17 amino acids. V lost 4 bases to trimming and J lost 4 bases; unmatched junction nucleotides: 9. In nucleotides, the CDR3 is TGTGCCAGCAGCCGCGACCTAGCGGGGGGCCAATACAATGAGCAGTTCTTC. As protein: CASSRDLAGGQYNEQFF.

This clonotype was seen repeatedly, ten times or more. The chain has TRBV20-1 and TRBJ2-5; 9 bases map to TRBD2. J gave up 4 bases and V 5 bases, and 11 bases lay outside the gene matches. The CDR3 length is 15 residues. Germline V CDR1 and CDR2: DFQATT, SNEGSKA (reference sequence). CDR3 in amino acids: CSAAQGGGERETQYF. CDR3 nucleotide sequence: TGCAGTGCTGCCCAGGGCGGGGGGGAAAGAGAGACCCAGTACTTC.

The table lists this clonotype with many counts. The chain carries TRBV20-1 and TRBJ1-5, with D tentatively TRBD1 (6 bases). The CDR3 runs to 16 residues. V shed 0 bases and J shed 4 bases, with 16 bases lying between them. CDR1 and CDR2 (germline): DFQATT, SNEGSKA (reference sequence). CDR3 DNA: TGCAGTGCTAGAGACAGGGGCCTGAAACCGAATCAGCCCCAGCATTTT. It is translated as CSARDRGLKPNQPQHF.

This clonotype was recorded once. The rearrangement links TRBV4-3 to TRBJ2-1; 11 bases align to TRBD2. The germline V gene has CDR1 LGHNA and CDR2 YSLEER. Losses at the gene ends were 3 bases for V and 8 bases for J; bases not matched to a gene: 6. The CDR3 has 15 amino acids. The CDR3 region has the DNA TGCGCCAGCAGCCACACTAGCGGGAGAGGCGATGAGCAGTTCTTC. Its protein is CASSHTSGRGDEQFF.

This clonotype was counted a few times. The V call is TRBV5-5, the J call TRBJ1-4; 9 bases map to TRBD1. CDR3 length: 15 amino acids. The junction had 7 bases not matched to a gene; V was cut back by 3 bases and J by 7 bases. From germline, CDR1 is SGHKS and CDR2 YYEKEE (reference sequence). In DNA form, the CDR3 reads TGTGCCAGCAGCTCCCCCGGGACAGGGTCTGAAAAACTGTTTTTT. This translates into CASSSPGTGSEKLFF.

This clonotype has at least ten counts. The V and J genes are TRBV3-1 and TRBJ2-3, with 10 bases matching TRBD2. The CDR3 spans 16 residues. CDR1 is LGHDT and CDR2 is YNNKEL in the germline V gene (reference sequence). J lost 5 bases, V lost 3 bases, and 8 bases had no gene match. The CDR3 bases are TGTGCCAGCAGCCAGGTACTAGCGGGGAGCGGAGATACGCAGTATTTT. Residues: CASSQVLAGSGDTQYF.

Comment on this clonotype: A much larger clone sits a single nucleotide away, making a read error possible. The chain carries TRBV27 and TRBJ2-5, with D possibly being TRBD2 (6 bases). The germline CDR1 and CDR2 sequences are MNHEY and SMNVEV (reference sequence). CDR3 length equals 14 residues. V lost 6 bases and J lost 3, with 14 bases in between. The CDR3 is CASRFGGGEETQYF. In nucleotides, the CDR3 is TGTGCCAGCAGGTTCGGGGGTGGGGAAGAGACCCAGTACTTC.

The chain links TRBV2 to TRBJ1-1; D may be TRBD1 (6 bases). Per germline, CDR1 SNHLY and CDR2 FYNNEI. This CDR3 region has 11 residues. V lost 8 bases, J lost 7 bases, and 11 bases lay in between. The CDR3 DNA follows: TGTGCCAGCGGAAGGACAGTTGAAGCTTTCTTT. This sequence encodes CASGRTVEAFF. The full variable domain, with the rest looked up from reference TRBV2 and TRBJ1-1, is EPEVTQTPSHQVTQMGQEVILRCVPISNHLYFYWYRQILGQKVEFLVSFYNNEISEKSEIFDDQFSVERPDGSNFTLKIRSTKLEDSAMYFCASGRTVEAFFGQGTRLTVV.

This clonotype was counted many times. V is TRBV30 and J is TRBJ1-2; D uncertain. V gave up 3 bases and J gave up 0 bases, with 8 bases separating them. Per the germline V gene, CDR1 is GTSNPN and CDR2 is SVGIG (reference sequence). The CDR3 totals 13 residues. The CDR3 is CAWSGGPNYGYTF. In DNA form, the CDR3 reads TGTGCCTGGAGCGGCGGGCCTAACTATGGCTACACCTTC.

A word on this clonotype: A much more abundant neighbour one base away suggests this may be a read error. J is TRBJ2-4 and V is TRBV2; the D is unclear. Gene TRBJ2-7 matches the end of the DNA better, so the J call may be wrong. The V gene's germline CDR1 is SNHLY and CDR2 FYNNEI. The CDR3 runs 13 residues. CDR3: CASSVEAYDEQYF. In DNA, the CDR3 is TGTGCCAGCAGTGTGGAAGCATACGACGAGCAGTACTTC.

Worth noting for this clonotype: Compared with germline, one end of the junction differs, possibly owing to a read error. The rearrangement links TRBV7-2 to TRBJ1-6, with TRBD1 matching over 8 bases. The CDR3 runs 18 residues. Germline V gene lookup returns CDR1 SGHTA and CDR2 FQGNSA. The CDR3 bases are TGTGCCAGCAGCTTTCCTACAGCTTGGACAGGGAAGGATTCACCCCCCCACTTT. Amino acid sequence: CASSFPTAWTGKDSPPHF.

This clonotype appeared many times. V and J are TRBV6-6 and TRBJ1-2; 8 bases are shared with TRBD1. The CDR3 covers 16 residues. From germline, CDR1 is MNHNY and CDR2 SVGAGI (reference sequence). Trimming at V came to 5 bases and at J to 5 bases, leaving 13 bases not matched to a gene. CDR3 loop: CASSQGSTGGSYGYTF. In DNA form, the CDR3 reads TGTGCCAGCAGTCAGGGCTCTACAGGGGGATCGTATGGCTACACCTTC.

To note about this clonotype: A much larger clone differs by one base, so this may be a read error. This chain uses TRBV7-3 with TRBJ1-2; possibly TRBD1 for D (6 bases). Looked up from germline, CDR1 is SGHTA and CDR2 is FQGTGA. There are 15 residues in the CDR3. CDR3 sequence (DNA): TGTGCCAGCAGCGAAGGCGCAGGGGAGGGCTATGACTACACCTTC. Its protein is CASSEGAGEGYDYTF.